This TCR beta chain was sequenced for a study of blood T cell repertoires in COVID-19. Libraries were prepared by immunoSEQ multiplex PCR; TCRdb keeps only in-frame clonotypes and omits some of them. The sample carries some 240,000 clones, roughly 88% recorded once. Germline V gene sequence: CDR1 SQVTM, CDR2 ANQGSEA. The CDR3 spans 15 residues. V lost 4 bases and J lost 1; bases outside the gene matches: 7. The receptor's source is a woman in her 40s who had been exposed to COVID-19. The V gene is TRBV29-1, the J gene TRBJ2-5, with 9 bases fitting TRBD2. The source material was PBMCs or T cells enriched from blood (not recorded which). The CDR3 DNA is TGCAGCGTTGGCGAGCGGGGGGTCAGCCAAGAGACCCAGTACTTC. This gives the protein CSVGERGVSQETQYF. The complete variable domain, with remaining parts taken from reference TRBV29-1 and TRBJ2-5, reads SAVISQKPSRDICQRGTSLTIQCQVDSQVTMMFWYRQQPGQSLTLIATANQGSEATYESGFVIDKFPISRPNLTFSTLTVSNMSPEDSSIYLCSVGERGVSQETQYFGPGTRLLVL.